This TCR beta chain stems from a study of T cells in narcolepsy. As for the study in general: Patients with NT1 or NT2 and healthy control donors were enrolled.

Study conclusions and caveats: Autoreactive clone sequences were missing from some blood memory CD4+ repertoires. Blood of same and different patients, but not healthy controls, reportedly held recurring autoreactive clonotypes. Same-patient CSF and blood CD4+ T cell clonotypes included HCRT-specific and TRIB2-specific autoreactive ones.

Assay: immunoSEQ multiplex PCR; the TCRdb copy retains only in-frame clones and omits some. Of fewer than 35,000 clones listed, 75% to 90% are singletons. Trimming removed 5 bases at V and 8 bases at J, with 19 bases between. The CDR3 sequence is 15 residues long. Per the germline V gene, CDR1 is MNHNS and CDR2 is SASEGT. As for this clone: Antigen unknown.

V and J are TRBV6-1 and TRBJ2-1; D may be TRBD1 (6 bases). The clonotype originates from a human donor with narcolepsy. The source material was CD45RA- memory CD4+ T cells from PBMCs. CDR3 sequence (DNA): TGTGCCAGCAGTATTAACAGGGTACCAATGGATGAGCAGTTCTTC. This encodes CASSINRVPMDEQFF.